This T cell receptor (beta chain) was obtained from a study of cytomegalovirus exposure and HLA in healthy donors. A multiplex PCR was run with 60 Vbeta primers and 13 Jbeta primers. The method was immunoSEQ multiplex PCR; TCRdb's version includes in-frame clones alone and lacks a portion of them. Among some 200,000 clones, around 81% were seen once, and the ten largest hold about 2.2%. Trimming took 4 bases from V and 3 from J, leaving 8 bases between them. Germline values: CDR1 MNHNS, CDR2 SASEGT. CDR3 size: 13 residues. Sequenced material: PBMCs. The source of this sequence is a young woman in good health and CMV-seronegative. J is TRBJ2-3 and V is TRBV6-1; no firm D call. The CDR3 bases are TGTGCCAGCAGTGGCGTTCGGACAGATACGCAGTATTTT. As protein: CASSGVRTDTQYF.